This passage covers 8 T cell receptor beta chains from one sample sequenced in a study of shared clonotypes between healthy human individuals. The data were produced by immunoSEQ multiplex PCR, yet TCRdb's version contains in-frame clones alone and is incomplete. The table has approximately 1.4 million clones, 98% seen once; the top ten hold approximately 0.45%. Sequencing input: naive CD4+ T cells sorted from blood. Subset in this sample: CD45RA+ positively selected. Receptor source: a man between 25 and 39 years old in good health.

The chain has TRBV7-8 and TRBJ1-2; D not certain. CDR3 length: 15 amino acids. Trimming took 0 bases from V and 4 from J, leaving 12 bases between them. Germline V lookup: CDR1 SGHVS, CDR2 FQNEAQ. DNA of the CDR3: TGTGCCAGCAGCTTAGCGTTTGCCAGTAGCTATGGCTACACCTTC. Translating gives CASSLAFASSYGYTF.

The chain links TRBV13 to TRBJ2-3; 11 bases align to TRBD1. With V trimmed by 3 bases and J by 2 bases, 4 bases remained unmatched. CDR3 size: 16 residues. Germline lookup yields CDR1 PRHDT and CDR2 FYEKMQ (reference sequence). This CDR3 reads CASSLDRGPVTDTQYF. For the CDR3, the DNA is TGTGCCAGCAGCTTGGACAGGGGGCCGGTCACAGATACGCAGTATTTT.

With regard to this clone: Different DNA sequences within this sample yield the same CDR3. The chain combines TRBV28 with TRBJ2-1; unclear D gene. The V end lost 2 bases, the J end lost 7 bases, and 6 bases lay between the germline ends. Germline CDR1 and CDR2: MDHEN and SYDVKM. This CDR3 is built from 12 residues. This CDR3 is CASSLVGNEQFF. The CDR3, as DNA: TGTGCCAGCAGTTTAGTAGGGAATGAGCAGTTCTTC.

V is TRBV6-5 and J is TRBJ1-3; D is perhaps TRBD1 (6 bases). This CDR3 has 13 residues. V dropped 5 bases and J dropped 4 bases, with 9 bases sitting between them. Germline values: CDR1 MNHEY, CDR2 SVGAGI. The CDR3 bases are TGTGCCAGCAGTAAACAGGGAGGAAACACCATATATTTT. As protein: CASSKQGGNTIYF.

This clone was observed a single time. The chain employs TRBV10-3 and TRBJ2-2, with TRBD2 identical over 9 bases. This CDR3 has 15 amino acids. The germline gives CDR1 ENHRY, CDR2 SYGVKD. V gave up 8 bases and J gave up 7 bases; unmatched junction bases: 11. The DNA of the CDR3 is TGTGCCATCCGTTGGCGGGAGGGCCTTGACGGGGAGCTGTTTTTT. Its protein product is CAIRWREGLDGELFF.

This chain connects TRBV7-8 to TRBJ2-7; 9 bases are a match to TRBD1. Germline CDR1 and CDR2: SGHVS and FQNEAQ. V gave up 5 bases and J gave up 3 bases; unmatched junction bases: 14. This CDR3 is 17 amino acids long. The DNA of the CDR3 is TGTGCCAGCAGCCTAAGGGTACCGGGACAGGGCTTCTACGAGCAGTACTTC. Translating gives CASSLRVPGQGFYEQYF.

The rearrangement links TRBV18 to TRBJ1-1; D is uncertain. This CDR3 comprises 13 residues. Germline V CDR1 and CDR2: KGHSH, LQKENI. Trimming took off 3 bases at V and 5 bases at J, with 10 bases between the two ends. CDR3: CASSPGWGTEAFF. CDR3 coding DNA: TGTGCCAGCTCACCTGGGTGGGGAACTGAAGCTTTCTTT. Based on the CDR3 plus reference TRBV18 and TRBJ1-1, the full variable domain is NAGVMQNPRHLVRRRGQEARLRCSPMKGHSHVYWYRQLPEEGLKFMVYLQKENIIDESGMPKERFSAEFPKEGPSILRIQQVVRGDSAAYFCASSPGWGTEAFFGQGTRLTVV.

The V gene is TRBV9, the J gene TRBJ1-5; D uncertain. CDR1 is SGDLS and CDR2 is YYNGEE in the germline V gene. CDR3 length: 14 amino acids. Trimming took 1 base from V and 1 from J, leaving 6 bases between them. The CDR3 loop is CASSVLGSNQPQHF. CDR3 sequence (DNA): TGTGCCAGCAGCGTACTAGGGAGCAATCAGCCCCAGCATTTT.